These 29 T cell receptor beta chains were all obtained from the same sample, sequenced in a study of PD-L1 blockade in urothelial cancer (TCRdb year 2017). Library preparation employed the immunoSEQ multiplex PCR assay. TCRdb holds this immuneACCESS table with in-frame rearrangements only. Some clones are missing; in checked studies, unresolved V genes explain under half, and the rest has no known cause. In this sample the table shows 35,000 to 50,000 clones, about 80% of which occur a single time. The ten largest clonotypes hold 2.7% of the sample. The sequencing used PBMCs, collected around atezolizumab (anti-PD-L1) treatment. These receptors all stem from a man in his 70s with urothelial cancer.

V is TRBV21-1 and J is TRBJ1-1. TRBV21-1 is a known pseudogene. The CDR3 loop spans 14 amino acids. This CDR3 reads CASSKGGGSTEAFF. Here the CDR3 DNA reads TGTGCCAGCAGCAAAGGAGGAGGGTCCACTGAAGCTTTCTTT.

The chain couples TRBV7-2 to TRBJ2-5; no definite D call. The end of the DNA fits TRBJ2-7 better, so the J call may be wrong. The germline V gene encodes CDR1 SGHTA and CDR2 FQGNSA. The CDR3 runs 15 residues. The CDR3 spells CASSLDPWSSYEQYF. Here the CDR3 DNA reads TGTGCCAGCAGCTTAGACCCCTGGAGCTCCTACGAGCAGTACTTC.

The J gene is TRBJ1-1, the V gene TRBV7-2, with D possibly being TRBD1 (6 bases). Trimming pared 5 bases from V and 3 bases from J, leaving 19 bases between. CDR1 is SGHTA and CDR2 is FQGNSA in the germline V gene. The CDR3 length is 16 residues. This CDR3 is CASSDPGVGADTEAFF. In DNA form, the CDR3 reads TGTGCCAGCAGCGACCCAGGGGTCGGGGCTGACACTGAAGCTTTCTTT.

The chain links TRBV27 to TRBJ2-7; 11 bases match TRBD2. V lost 4 bases and J lost 9; bases outside the gene matches: 11. The V gene's germline CDR1 is MNHEY and CDR2 SMNVEV (reference sequence). The CDR3 extends over 15 amino acids. Here the CDR3 reads CASSSGTSGTEGQYF. The DNA for the CDR3 is TGTGCCAGCAGTTCCGGGACTAGCGGCACGGAGGGGCAGTACTTC.

This rearrangement joins TRBV13 to TRBJ1-1; the D is unclear. The CDR3 spans 14 residues. V lost 7 bases, J lost 6 bases, and 18 bases lay in between. Germline CDR1 and CDR2: PRHDT and FYEKMQ (reference sequence). Here the CDR3 reads CASTLRELVAEAFF. DNA of the CDR3: TGTGCCAGCACCCTACGGGAACTCGTGGCTGAAGCTTTCTTT.

The V call is TRBV15, the J call TRBJ2-7; TRBD2 matches 15 bases. V dropped 5 bases and J dropped 7; count of bases not matched to a gene: 15. Germline-derived CDR1 and CDR2 are LNHNV and YYDKDF (reference sequence). This CDR3 spans 18 amino acids. For the CDR3, the DNA is TGTGCCACCAGCGGAGTCGGGACTAGCGGGAGGAGAGTGGTAGAGCAGTACTTC. Amino acid sequence: CATSGVGTSGRRVVEQYF.

The J gene is TRBJ2-1, the V gene TRBV28; weak D call: TRBD2 (5 bases). Trimming removed 6 bases at V and 0 bases at J, with 12 bases between. From germline, CDR1 is MDHEN and CDR2 SYDVKM. The length of the CDR3 is 15 residues. The CDR3 DNA reads as TGTGCCAGCAGACCGAGCGGAGGCTCCTACAATGAGCAGTTCTTC. This gives the protein CASRPSGGSYNEQFF.

This chain joins TRBV7-2 and TRBJ2-1; weak D call: TRBD2 (6 bases). V was shortened by 0 bases and J by 9 bases, with 6 bases between the two germline ends. CDR3 length: 12 residues. Germline lookup yields CDR1 SGHTA and CDR2 FQGNSA. CDR3 region: CASSLASGEQFF. In DNA, the CDR3 is TGTGCCAGCAGCTTAGCTAGCGGTGAGCAGTTCTTC. Using reference TRBV7-2 and TRBJ2-1 for the parts outside the CDR3, the full variable domain is GAGVSQSPSNKVTEKGKDVELRCDPISGHTALYWYRQSLGQGLEFLIYFQGNSAPDKSGLPSDRFSAERTGGSVSTLTIQRTQQEDSAVYLCASSLASGEQFFGPGTRLTVL.

V usage is TRBV11-2 and J usage is TRBJ2-7, with no clear D. Germline V CDR1 and CDR2: SGHAT, FQNNGV. V lost 3 bases and J 3 bases, leaving 6 bases between the germline ends. This CDR3 is built from 12 residues. The CDR3 sequence is CASSFGYYEQYF. DNA of the CDR3: TGTGCCAGCAGCTTCGGTTACTACGAGCAGTACTTC.

The sample holds a few counts of this clone. V usage is TRBV19 and J usage is TRBJ1-5; tentatively, D is TRBD1 (5 bases). Germline V gene lookup returns CDR1 LNHDA and CDR2 SQIVND (reference sequence). The CDR3 loop spans 14 amino acids. V lost 6 bases to trimming and J lost 1 base, with 10 bases between them. CDR3 DNA: TGTGCCAGTAGCGCACGGGGGAGCAATCAGCCCCAGCATTTT. Its protein is CASSARGSNQPQHF. Full variable domain (remainder filled in from reference TRBV19 and TRBJ1-5): DGGITQSPKYLFRKEGQNVTLSCEQNLNHDAMYWYRQDPGQGLRLIYYSQIVNDFQKGDIAEGYSVSREKKESFPLTVTSAQKNPTAFYLCASSARGSNQPQHFGDGTRLSIL.

The chain recombines TRBV4-3 with TRBJ2-7; TRBD1 agrees at 7 bases. CDR1 is LGHNA, CDR2 YSLEER, per germline. The trim removed 3 bases at V and 2 bases at J, leaving 13 bases unmatched. This CDR3 is 17 amino acids long. DNA of the CDR3: TGCGCCAGCAGCCACAATAGACAGGGAACATATGCCTACGAGCAGTACTTC. Encoded protein: CASSHNRQGTYAYEQYF.

V gene TRBV7-9 combines with J gene TRBJ1-1; D may be TRBD1 (6 bases). CDR1 is SEHNR and CDR2 is FQNEAQ in the germline V gene (reference sequence). Deletions cut 4 bases from V and 11 bases from J, with 20 bases between. The CDR3 length is 14 residues. CDR3 in DNA: TGTGCCAGCAGCTCCGGGCAGGGGCCGTATGCGGCTTTCTTT. Translating it yields CASSSGQGPYAAFF.

The table lists this clone with a few counts. V gene TRBV18 combines with J gene TRBJ2-2; D perhaps matches TRBD1 (6 bases). Trimming left V 1 base short and J 4 bases short, with 10 bases between. Looked up from germline, CDR1 is KGHSH and CDR2 is LQKENI. The CDR3 is 15 residues long. The CDR3 DNA is TGTGCCAGCTCACCACTCAGGGGCGCCACCGGGGAGCTGTTTTTT. Translated: CASSPLRGATGELFF. The entire variable domain, with the rest obtained from reference TRBV18 and TRBJ2-2, is as follows: NAGVMQNPRHLVRRRGQEARLRCSPMKGHSHVYWYRQLPEEGLKFMVYLQKENIIDESGMPKERFSAEFPKEGPSILRIQQVVRGDSAAYFCASSPLRGATGELFFGEGSRLTVL.

This clone was found once. This chain connects TRBV5-4 to TRBJ2-5; tentatively, D is TRBD1 (6 bases). The V end lost 0 bases, the J end lost 8 bases, and 17 bases lay between the germline ends. Germline values: CDR1 SGHNT, CDR2 YYREEE (reference sequence). CDR3 size: 15 residues. CDR3 sequence (DNA): TGTGCCAGCAGCTTGGCCGGGACACCGCCCTCAACCCAGTACTTC. Its translation is CASSLAGTPPSTQYF.

V usage is TRBV29-1 and J usage is TRBJ2-5, with 14 nucleotides matching TRBD2. Trimming at V came to 6 bases and at J to 8 bases, leaving 5 bases not matched to a gene. The length of the CDR3 is 13 residues. Germline CDR1 SQVTM, CDR2 ANQGSEA. The CDR3: CSVRLAGGGTQYF. The CDR3 DNA sequence: TGCAGCGTCAGACTAGCGGGAGGGGGTACCCAGTACTTC.

The chain links TRBV9 to TRBJ2-3, with 8 bases identical to TRBD1. The length of the CDR3 is 14 residues. CDR1 SGDLS and CDR2 YYNGEE come from the germline V gene. V lost 3 bases to trimming and J lost 3 bases; unmatched junction nucleotides: 3. The CDR3 sequence is CASSARTGTDTQYF. CDR3 DNA sequence: TGTGCCAGCAGCGCCCGGACAGGGACAGATACGCAGTATTTT.

This chain joins TRBV2 and TRBJ2-1; TRBD2 might be the D (7 bases). This CDR3 has 15 amino acids. Germline CDR1 and CDR2: SNHLY and FYNNEI. Trimming removed 6 bases at V and 4 bases at J, with 16 bases between. The CDR3 DNA follows: TGTGCCAGCAGCAAAGGCGGGGGCCTATACAATGAGCAGTTCTTC. Translation gives CASSKGGGLYNEQFF.

V and J are TRBV9 and TRBJ2-2, with D perhaps TRBD1 (5 bases). The CDR3 is 16 residues long. Germline V CDR1 and CDR2: SGDLS, YYNGEE. The V end lost 0 bases, the J end lost 3 bases, and 12 bases lay between the germline ends. The CDR3 DNA follows: TGTGCCAGCAGCGTAGCCCCAGGGTTCGACACCGGGGAGCTGTTTTTT. Translation gives CASSVAPGFDTGELFF.

This rearrangement joins TRBV7-2 to TRBJ2-1, with D maybe TRBD2 (6 bases). This CDR3 contains 17 residues. Trimming shortened V by 1 base and J by 8 bases, and 21 bases separated the two germline ends. Germline V gene lookup returns CDR1 SGHTA and CDR2 FQGNSA. CDR3 residues: CASSLVGGEGGLDEQFF. The DNA of the CDR3 is TGTGCCAGCAGCTTAGTGGGCGGCGAGGGAGGACTTGATGAGCAGTTCTTC.

The V and J genes are TRBV7-2 and TRBJ1-1, with a weak D call TRBD1 (6 bases). CDR1 and CDR2 from the germline V gene are SGHTA and FQGNSA. CDR3 length: 13 amino acids. The V end was cut by 10 bases, the J end by 1 base, with 13 bases between. CDR3 amino acids: CATSTGQNTEAFF. CDR3 in DNA: TGTGCCACCTCCACGGGACAGAACACTGAAGCTTTCTTT.

The rearrangement uses TRBV28 and TRBJ2-2, with TRBD1 as a possible D gene (6 bases). Trimming took 3 bases from V and 3 from J, leaving 8 bases between them. The CDR3 length is 14 residues. The V gene's germline CDR1 is MDHEN and CDR2 SYDVKM. The CDR3, as DNA: TGTGCCAGCAGTTTGGACAGTTACACCGGGGAGCTGTTTTTT. Translating it yields CASSLDSYTGELFF.

The chain has TRBV11-3 and TRBJ2-2; 7 bases are shared with TRBD1. The CDR3 is made up of 16 amino acids. J lost 1 base, V lost 1 base, and 3 bases had no gene match. CDR1 and CDR2 (germline): SGHNT, YENEEA. The CDR3 here is CASSLAGTENTGELFF. Here the CDR3 DNA reads TGTGCCAGCAGCTTAGCCGGGACAGAGAACACCGGGGAGCTGTTTTTT.

The chain recombines TRBV9 with TRBJ1-3, with D unresolved. The CDR3 covers 14 residues. Germline V CDR1 and CDR2: SGDLS, YYNGEE. V was shortened by 3 bases and J by 4 bases, with 11 bases between the two germline ends. The CDR3 protein is CASSEPGVGNTIYF. The CDR3 DNA reads TGTGCCAGCAGCGAGCCGGGAGTAGGAAACACCATATATTTT.

A few counts support this clone. The rearrangement links TRBV9 to TRBJ1-1; TRBD1 is a possible D gene (6 bases). The CDR3 contains 15 residues. Germline V CDR1 and CDR2: SGDLS, YYNGEE. V was cut by 3 bases and J by 1 base, with 13 bases left in between. CDR3 residues: CASSATQGSNTEAFF. The CDR3, as DNA: TGTGCCAGCAGCGCCACACAGGGTTCGAACACTGAAGCTTTCTTT.

V is TRBV4-3 and J is TRBJ1-5; a weak D match, TRBD1 (5 bases). The CDR3 contains 15 residues. CDR1 is LGHNA, CDR2 YSLEER, per germline. Trimming pared 1 base from V and 5 bases from J, leaving 12 bases between. This CDR3 is CASSQGRWGDQPQHF. The CDR3 DNA is TGCGCCAGCAGCCAAGGTCGATGGGGGGATCAGCCCCAGCATTTT.

This clone appeared a single time. The chain links TRBV28 to TRBJ2-2, with TRBD2 identical over 9 bases. The junction had 10 bases not matched to a gene; V was cut back by 8 bases and J by 6 bases. The CDR3 runs 15 residues. Germline values: CDR1 MDHEN, CDR2 SYDVKM. The DNA for the CDR3 is TGTGCCAGCGTCGTTTCTAGCGGGAAGGCCGGGGAGCTGTTTTTT. Protein: CASVVSSGKAGELFF.

This chain connects TRBV6-5 to TRBJ2-1; 7 nucleotides line up with TRBD1. The CDR3 contains 13 residues. Germline CDR1 reads MNHEY; CDR2 reads SVGAGI. V shed 4 bases, J shed 7 bases, and the junction held 4 bases outside the gene matches. The CDR3 DNA reads TGTGCCAGCAGTTTAGAACAGGGGAATGAGCAGTTCTTC. This gives the protein CASSLEQGNEQFF.

This sequence joins TRBV4-1 and TRBJ2-1; D is perhaps TRBD2 (5 bases). The length of the CDR3 is 14 residues. The V gene lost 0 bases and the J gene lost 6 bases, with 9 bases spanning the gap. The germline gives CDR1 MGHRA, CDR2 YSYEKL. The DNA for the CDR3 is TGCGCCAGCAGCCAAGAGACGCGGGCCAATGAGCAGTTCTTC. Its translation: CASSQETRANEQFF.

In this sample, this clone turned up once. This sequence joins TRBV6-5 and TRBJ2-7; TRBD1 is a possible D gene (6 bases). The germline V gene has CDR1 MNHEY and CDR2 SVGAGI. This CDR3 is built from 13 residues. V gave up 8 bases and J gave up 6 bases, with 17 bases separating them. CDR3 protein: CASRRTDSPEQYF. CDR3 DNA sequence: TGTGCCAGCCGTCGTACGGACAGTCCCGAGCAGTACTTC.